Presented here are 10 T cell receptor beta chains from one specimen sequenced in a study of PD-L1 blockade in urothelial cancer. Sequenced by immunoSEQ multiplex PCR; TCRdb stores in-frame clones only, minus some. The sample has more than 15,000 clones; 87% are singletons. The sample in question was PBMCs, obtained around atezolizumab (anti-PD-L1) treatment. All receptors derive from a man in his fifties with urothelial cancer.

This chain links TRBV7-8 with TRBJ2-5; D is undetermined. CDR1 is SGHVS and CDR2 is FQNEAQ in the germline V gene. Trimming pared 5 bases from V and 0 bases from J, leaving 4 bases between. The CDR3 sequence is 12 residues long. The CDR3 DNA sequence: TGTGCCAGCAGCCGCGACCAAGAGACCCAGTACTTC. This gives the protein CASSRDQETQYF.

The rearrangement links TRBV4-1 to TRBJ2-5, with 12 bases aligning to TRBD2. This CDR3 contains 18 residues. Germline CDR1 reads MGHRA; CDR2 reads YSYEKL. V lost 0 bases, J lost 5 bases, and 10 bases stayed unmatched. CDR3 DNA: TGCGCCAGCAGCCAAGATCGGACTAGCGGGGAGGCAGGGGAGACCCAGTACTTC. It is translated as CASSQDRTSGEAGETQYF.

The chain is built from TRBV6-1 and TRBJ1-4; D is possibly TRBD1 (6 bases). The germline V gene has CDR1 MNHNS and CDR2 SASEGT. The CDR3 loop spans 16 amino acids. With 4 bases removed from V and 8 bases from J, the gap between germline ends came to 20 bases. The CDR3 here is CASSVIRDNGGEKLFF. The CDR3 DNA follows: TGTGCCAGCAGTGTCATTAGGGACAACGGAGGAGAAAAACTGTTTTTT.

This chain uses TRBV29-1 with TRBJ1-1; 7 bases line up with TRBD1. This CDR3 has 13 residues. V shed 4 bases and J 0 bases; nucleotides not matched to a gene: 2. Per germline, CDR1 SQVTM and CDR2 ANQGSEA. The CDR3 spells CSVGDSLNTEAFF. DNA of the CDR3: TGCAGCGTTGGGGACAGCTTGAACACTGAAGCTTTCTTT.

A few counts support this clone. The V gene is TRBV7-2, the J gene TRBJ2-3; a possible D gene is TRBD1 (6 bases). V shed 0 bases and J shed 2 bases, with 6 bases lying between them. The CDR3 runs to 14 residues. Germline V gene sequence: CDR1 SGHTA, CDR2 FQGNSA. For the CDR3, the DNA is TGTGCCAGCAGCTTAGCGGGGGCCACAGATACGCAGTATTTT. Translating it yields CASSLAGATDTQYF.

This chain uses TRBV7-2 with TRBJ1-1; unclear D gene. The CDR3 runs to 14 residues. Per germline, CDR1 SGHTA and CDR2 FQGNSA. Deletions cut 0 bases from V and 5 bases from J, with 10 bases between. The CDR3 bases are TGTGCCAGCAGCTTAGCGGGAGGCCAGACTGAAGCTTTCTTT. It encodes CASSLAGGQTEAFF.

This clone was detected only a few times. The V and J genes are TRBV2 and TRBJ2-2; a possible D gene is TRBD1 (6 bases). The V and J ends lost 5 bases and 3 bases respectively, with 10 bases between them. This CDR3 is built from 14 residues. Germline V gene data show CDR1 as SNHLY and CDR2 as FYNNEI. CDR3 DNA: TGTGCCAGCAGTAAGTACAGGGACACCGGGGAGCTGTTTTTT. Its protein product is CASSKYRDTGELFF.

This chain joins TRBV5-4 and TRBJ2-1, with 7 positions matching TRBD2. CDR1 and CDR2 (germline): SGHNT, YYREEE (reference sequence). Trimming took 4 bases from V and 8 from J; bases not matched to a gene: 6. This CDR3 has 13 amino acids. The CDR3 bases are TGTGCCAGCAGCGGCGGGAGTCTCGATGAGCAGTTCTTC. This translates into CASSGGSLDEQFF.

The chain links TRBV30 to TRBJ2-3; 8 nucleotides match TRBD2. The junction had 5 bases not matched to a gene; V was cut back by 0 bases and J by 0 bases. The CDR3 runs 16 residues. Germline loops: CDR1 GTSNPN, CDR2 SVGIG (reference sequence). CDR3 DNA sequence: TGTGCCTGGAGTGTGTACGCGGGAGGTAGCACAGATACGCAGTATTTT. Encoded protein: CAWSVYAGGSTDTQYF.

The chain uses TRBV9 and TRBJ2-1, with 7 bases fitting TRBD1. Germline lookup yields CDR1 SGDLS and CDR2 YYNGEE. Trimming took 0 bases from V and 4 from J; bases not matched to a gene: 4. The CDR3 extends over 15 amino acids. The CDR3 protein is CASSVGGQEYNEQFF. CDR3 nucleotides: TGTGCCAGCAGCGTAGGCGGACAGGAGTACAATGAGCAGTTCTTC.